This entry concerns a single T cell receptor beta chain. Its antigen is undetermined. This sample was included in a study of cytomegalovirus exposure and HLA in healthy donors. The study, taken as a whole, reports: Specific recognition of CMV antigens was confirmed in vitro for a few chains (all CMV-associated). In a later analysis, CMV-associated beta chains were mostly HLA-associated, it appeared.

PCR used 60 Vbeta primers and 13 Jbeta primers. Clones were read by immunoSEQ multiplex PCR, and TCRdb kept only the in-frame ones, dropping some. The sample has more than 150,000 clones, 80% to 85% seen once; the top ten hold just over 2%. Nominal health characterized the donors when sampled, though unrecorded immune exposures were likely. The sample taken for sequencing was PBMCs. This TCR was sampled from a woman between 18 and 29 years old in good health and CMV-seropositive.

The CDR3 nucleotides read TGCGCCAGCAGTTCCCTTAAGGACAGGCCCAAGCCCCAGCATTTT. This sequence encodes CASSSLKDRPKPQHF. The chain joins TRBV5-1 to TRBJ1-5; 7 positions match TRBD1. The V gene's germline CDR1 is SGHRS and CDR2 YFSETQ. The CDR3 has 15 amino acids. J lost 8 bases, V lost 5 bases, and 13 bases had no gene match.